This T cell receptor (beta chain) comes out of a study of T-cell reconstitution after alpha-beta-depleted transplantation in children. Trimming left V 4 bases short and J 1 base short, with 8 bases between. In germline, CDR1 is SEHNR, CDR2 FQNEAQ (reference sequence). CDR3 size: 14 residues. This clonotype was picked up many times. For TCRbeta, the library was prepared with unique molecular identifiers. TCRdb redid the calling of the PCR reads with MiXCR, one entry per CDR3 protein. The profile shows over 550,000 distinct CDR3 sequences, over 9.5% of them singletons. The sample here was PBMCs from the stem cell graft donor, taken from the stem cell graft. The rearrangement joins TRBV7-9 to TRBJ2-1; unclear D gene. The sequence was obtained from a human donor who donated a stem cell graft to a child with acute myeloid leukemia. The CDR3 here is CASSSRVSYNEQFF. For the CDR3, the DNA is TGTGCCAGCAGCTCACGGGTTTCCTACAATGAGCAGTTCTTC.